The 3 T cell receptor beta chains presented below share a single source sample, sequenced in a study of T-cell memory formation after mild COVID-19. TCRdb passed the 5' RACE reads through MiXCR, listing each CDR3 protein once. The table lists some 290,000 distinct CDR3 sequences, about 17% of them singletons. Sequenced sample: PBMCs or a T cell subset sorted from them (not recorded which). The receptor set was obtained from a young man who had mild COVID-19 (a few samples of this study predate the infection). Cell type and time point are not known.

The rearrangement joins TRBV20-1 to TRBJ2-5; 10 nucleotides match TRBD2. This CDR3 is 15 amino acids long. The trim removed 4 bases at V and 5 bases at J, leaving 10 bases unmatched. Germline loops: CDR1 DFQATT, CDR2 SNEGSKA (reference sequence). The DNA of the CDR3 is TGCAGTGCTACACTAGCGGGGAGTTGGTCGGAGACCCAGTACTTC. This codes for CSATLAGSWSETQYF.

This clonotype showed up just a few times. The V gene is TRBV5-1, the J gene TRBJ2-2; TRBD2 might be the D (5 bases). V was cut by 7 bases and J by 2 bases, with 15 bases left in between. Germline CDR1 SGHRS, CDR2 YFSETQ. The CDR3 runs 15 residues. For the CDR3, the DNA is TGCGCCAGCCGGAGGACGGGCCTAAACACCGGGGAGCTGTTTTTT. The encoded protein is CASRRTGLNTGELFF.

This clonotype occurred many times. The chain has TRBV4-3 and TRBJ2-1; TRBD2 agrees at 12 bases. Per germline, CDR1 LGHNA and CDR2 YSLEER. The CDR3 has 16 residues. Trimming cost V 2 bases and J 4 bases; bases outside gene matches: 3. The CDR3, as DNA: TGCGCCAGCAGCCAACTAGCGGGGGGGAATTACAATGAGCAGTTCTTC. This encodes CASSQLAGGNYNEQFF.